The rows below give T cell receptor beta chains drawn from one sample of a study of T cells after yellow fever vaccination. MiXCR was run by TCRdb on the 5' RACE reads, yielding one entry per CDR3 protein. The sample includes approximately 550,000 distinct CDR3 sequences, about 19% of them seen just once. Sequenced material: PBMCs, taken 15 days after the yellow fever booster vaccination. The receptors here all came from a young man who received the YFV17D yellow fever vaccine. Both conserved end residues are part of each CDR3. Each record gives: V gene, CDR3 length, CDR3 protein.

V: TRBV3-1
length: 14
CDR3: CASSQDLARYEQYF

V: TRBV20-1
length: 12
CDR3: CSVRQQNSPLHF

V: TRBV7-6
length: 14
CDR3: CASSFSFGTDTQYF

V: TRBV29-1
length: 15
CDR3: CSVRSTGTGADTQYF

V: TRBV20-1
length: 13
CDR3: CSATLSGRNEQFF

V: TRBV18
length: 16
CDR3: CASSSNRGQGTDTQYF

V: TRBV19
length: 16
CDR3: CASCIGTGTYTGELFF

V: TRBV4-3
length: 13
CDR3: CASSQDQGSPLHF

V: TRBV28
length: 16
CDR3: CASSFQVLGSYNEQFF

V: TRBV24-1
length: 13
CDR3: CATSDQVIHEQFF

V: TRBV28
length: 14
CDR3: CATSTIVPYQPQHF

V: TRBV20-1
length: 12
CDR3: CSLWRSTDTQYF

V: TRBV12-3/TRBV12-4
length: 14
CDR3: CASSFGGSADTQYF

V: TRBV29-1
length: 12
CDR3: CSVHEGTDTQYF

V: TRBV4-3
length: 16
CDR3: CASSQAGSLHRDEQFF

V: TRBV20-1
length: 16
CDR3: CSARDATSGLYNEQFF

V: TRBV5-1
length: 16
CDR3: CASSSQRERGTDTQYF

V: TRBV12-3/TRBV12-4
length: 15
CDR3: CASSLPGTGQETQYF

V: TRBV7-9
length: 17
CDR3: CASSLTSGRSSYNEQFF

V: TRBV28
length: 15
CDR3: CASSSLAVLSYEQYF

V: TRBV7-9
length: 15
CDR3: CASSQGLAGEGEQFF

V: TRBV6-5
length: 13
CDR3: CASSYGRANEQFF

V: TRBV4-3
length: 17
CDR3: CASSQDQIAGGTDTQYF

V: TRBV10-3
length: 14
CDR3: CAIRTGQGAHEQYF

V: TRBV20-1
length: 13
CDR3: CSAATATKNIQYF

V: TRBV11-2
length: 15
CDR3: CASSDRQGREDTQYF